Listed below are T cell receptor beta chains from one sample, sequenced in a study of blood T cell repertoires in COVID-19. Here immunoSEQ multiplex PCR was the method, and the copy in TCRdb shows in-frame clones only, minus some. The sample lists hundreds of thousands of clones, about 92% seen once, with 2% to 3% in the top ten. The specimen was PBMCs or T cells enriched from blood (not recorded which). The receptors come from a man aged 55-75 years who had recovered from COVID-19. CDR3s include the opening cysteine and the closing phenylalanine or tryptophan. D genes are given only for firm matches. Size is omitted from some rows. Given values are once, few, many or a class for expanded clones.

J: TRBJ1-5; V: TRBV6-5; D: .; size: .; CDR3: CASSLEQGGNQPQHF; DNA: TGTGCCAGCAGTCTAGAGCAGGGTGGCAATCAGCCCCAGCATTTT
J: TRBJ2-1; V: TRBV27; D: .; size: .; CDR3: CASSMRTGGTNEQFF; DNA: TGTGCCAGCAGTATGCGCACAGGCGGGACCAATGAGCAGTTCTTC
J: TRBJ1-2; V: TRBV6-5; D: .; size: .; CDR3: CASSYMGFGSGYTF; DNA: TGTGCCAGCAGTTACATGGGTTTTGGGAGTGGCTACACCTTC
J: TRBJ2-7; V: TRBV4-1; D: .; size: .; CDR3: CASSQERTRSYEQYF; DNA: TGCGCCAGCAGCCAAGAACGGACTCGATCCTACGAGCAGTACTTC
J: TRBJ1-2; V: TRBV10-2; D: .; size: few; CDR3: CASSVRGETYGYTF; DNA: TGCGCCAGCAGTGTGCGGGGCGAGACCTATGGCTACACCTTC
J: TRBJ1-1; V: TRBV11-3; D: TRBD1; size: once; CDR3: CASSLYLRGHTEAFF; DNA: TGTGCCAGCAGCTTATACTTAAGGGGGCACACTGAAGCTTTCTTT
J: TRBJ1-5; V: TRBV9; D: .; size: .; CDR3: CASSVGQGNQPQHF; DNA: TGTGCCAGCAGCGTGGGACAAGGTAATCAGCCCCAGCATTTT
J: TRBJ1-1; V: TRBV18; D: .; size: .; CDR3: CASSPGQRDTEAFF; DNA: TGTGCCAGCTCACCCGGACAGAGGGACACTGAAGCTTTCTTT
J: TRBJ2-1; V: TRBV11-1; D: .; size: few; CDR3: CASSPLRNEQFF; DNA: TGTGCCAGCAGCCCCCTGAGGAATGAGCAGTTCTTC
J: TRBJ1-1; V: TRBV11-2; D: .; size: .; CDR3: CASSLSSFGLTEAFF; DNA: TGTGCCAGCAGCTTATCATCTTTCGGTTTGACTGAAGCTTTCTTT
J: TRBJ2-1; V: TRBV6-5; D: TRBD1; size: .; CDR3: CASSYRQGVVYNEQFF; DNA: TGTGCCAGCAGTTACCGACAGGGGGTGGTATACAATGAGCAGTTCTTC
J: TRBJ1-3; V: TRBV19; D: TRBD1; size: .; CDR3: CASNPTGGFTGNTIYF; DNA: TGTGCCAGTAACCCGACAGGGGGCTTTACTGGAAACACCATATATTTT
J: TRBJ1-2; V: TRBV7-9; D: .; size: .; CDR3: CASSMDRARGGYTF; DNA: TGTGCCAGCAGCATGGATAGGGCTAGGGGCGGCTACACCTTC
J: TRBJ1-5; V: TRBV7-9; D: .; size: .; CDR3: CASSLFSGDHSNQPQHF; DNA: TGTGCCAGCAGCTTGTTTTCAGGGGATCATAGCAATCAGCCCCAGCATTTT
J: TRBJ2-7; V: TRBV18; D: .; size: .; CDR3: CASSPLSGEQYF; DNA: TGTGCCAGCTCACCTTTATCGGGCGAGCAGTACTTC
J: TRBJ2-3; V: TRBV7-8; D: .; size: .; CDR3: CASSPERAPKLTSTDTQYF; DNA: TGTGCCAGCAGCCCTGAGAGGGCTCCTAAGTTGACCTCCACAGATACGCAGTATTTT
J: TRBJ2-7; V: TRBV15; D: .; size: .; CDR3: CATSSRGSYEQYF; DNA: TGTGCCACCAGCTCGCGGGGCTCCTACGAGCAGTACTTC
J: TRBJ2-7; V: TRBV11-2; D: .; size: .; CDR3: CASSLQLASYEQYF; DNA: TGTGCCAGCAGCTTACAGCTAGCCTCCTACGAGCAGTACTTC
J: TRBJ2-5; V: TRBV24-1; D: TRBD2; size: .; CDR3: CARTGLAEETQYF; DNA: TGTGCCAGAACGGGACTAGCGGAAGAGACCCAGTACTTC